Each of the 10 T cell receptor beta chains below was sequenced from the same sample in a study of blood T cell repertoires in COVID-19. Clones were sequenced by immunoSEQ multiplex PCR, and TCRdb holds only the in-frame ones, with some missing. Found here are over 200,000 clones, 80% to 90% of them singletons; the top ten hold 2% to 2.5%. Sequenced: peripheral blood. Every receptor here comes from a young man who had recovered from COVID-19.

The rearrangement uses TRBV13 and TRBJ2-1; D might be TRBD2 (6 bases). The CDR3 length is 19 residues. Between the trimmed V and J ends, which lost 0 bases and 0 bases, there was a span of 18 bases. CDR1 PRHDT and CDR2 FYEKMQ come from the germline V gene (reference sequence). DNA of the CDR3: TGTGCCAGCAGCTTAGGGGGGGGACTCCGTTATAGCTCCTACAATGAGCAGTTCTTC. Its translation is CASSLGGGLRYSSYNEQFF.

A word on this clone: The same CDR3 is also encoded by other DNA sequences in this sample. The V gene is TRBV12-3 or TRBV12-4, the J gene TRBJ2-7, with 7 positions matching TRBD2. The CDR3 is 12 residues long. With 6 bases clipped from V and 4 bases from J, the junction kept 3 bases outside the gene matches. Here the CDR3 reads CASSPGGYEQYF. CDR3 bases: TGTGCCAGCAGCCCGGGGGGTTACGAGCAGTACTTC.

This clone has only one observation. The chain uses TRBV7-2 and TRBJ1-1; D remains ambiguous. The ends were cut back, 1 base at V and 2 bases at J, with 8 bases in the middle. Germline CDR1 SGHTA, CDR2 FQGNSA. The CDR3 has 14 residues. The chain's CDR3 is CASSLGWQNTEAFF. CDR3 bases: TGTGCCAGCAGCTTAGGGTGGCAAAACACTGAAGCTTTCTTT. The complete variable domain, with remaining parts taken from reference TRBV7-2 and TRBJ1-1, reads GAGVSQSPSNKVTEKGKDVELRCDPISGHTALYWYRQSLGQGLEFLIYFQGNSAPDKSGLPSDRFSAERTGGSVSTLTIQRTQQEDSAVYLCASSLGWQNTEAFFGQGTRLTVV.

A word on this clone: The identical CDR3 is also encoded by other nucleotide sequences in the sample. The rearrangement uses TRBV5-1 and TRBJ1-1; weak D call: TRBD1 (5 bases). Trimming pared 0 bases from V and 0 bases from J, leaving 9 bases between. CDR1 and CDR2 (germline): SGHRS, YFSETQ. The CDR3 contains 15 residues. The CDR3 is CASSLVAGMNTEAFF. The CDR3 region has the DNA TGCGCCAGCAGCTTGGTGGCAGGGATGAACACTGAAGCTTTCTTT.

This clone was recorded only once. V usage is TRBV9 and J usage is TRBJ2-7, with D possibly TRBD2 on 5 matching bases. The CDR3 consists of 15 residues. V shed 0 bases and J shed 0 bases, with 10 bases lying between them. Germline CDR1 reads SGDLS; CDR2 reads YYNGEE. CDR3 protein: CASSVDGVSSYEQYF. The DNA for the CDR3 is TGTGCCAGCAGCGTAGACGGGGTTAGCTCCTACGAGCAGTACTTC.

In its sample, this clone was seen a few times. J is TRBJ2-1 and V is TRBV7-9; 10 bases are shared with TRBD2. The germline CDR1 and CDR2 sequences are SEHNR and FQNEAQ (reference sequence). The CDR3 runs to 16 residues. Trimming removed 5 bases from V and 4 bases from J; junction bases left unmatched: 8. CDR3 sequence reads: CASSPRGTSAYNEQFF. CDR3 nucleotide sequence: TGTGCCAGCAGCCCGAGAGGGACTAGCGCATACAATGAGCAGTTCTTC.

The V call is TRBV19, the J call TRBJ2-2, with 9 bases lining up with TRBD2. The CDR3 totals 19 residues. The V gene end was trimmed by 5 bases and the J gene end by 3 bases; junction bases not matched to a gene: 16. Germline CDR1 LNHDA, CDR2 SQIVND (reference sequence). DNA for the CDR3: TGTGCCAGTAGTCTCGTAGGGCTAGCGGGGCCTCGAGACACCGGGGAGCTGTTTTTT. This translates into CASSLVGLAGPRDTGELFF.

The genes are TRBV19 and TRBJ2-7, with D possibly matching TRBD2 (7 bases). V was cut by 6 bases and J by 2 bases, with 17 bases left in between. This CDR3 is built from 15 residues. The germline gives CDR1 LNHDA, CDR2 SQIVND (reference sequence). The CDR3 region has the DNA TGTGCCAGTAGACCCGGAGCGGGACAACCCTACGAGCAGTACTTC. Protein product: CASRPGAGQPYEQYF.

This chain uses TRBV3-1 (or the pseudogene TRBV3-2) with TRBJ1-6; possibly TRBD1 for D (6 bases). The CDR3 runs 12 residues. Germline loops: CDR1 LGHDT, CDR2 YNNKEL (reference sequence). Between the trimmed V and J ends, which lost 7 bases and 11 bases, there was a span of 12 bases. Here the CDR3 reads CASKGEGTPLHF. The CDR3 DNA reads as TGTGCCAGCAAGGGGGAAGGAACACCCCTCCACTTT.

V is TRBV7-2 and J is TRBJ1-1, with D possibly being TRBD1 (6 bases). Trimming cost V 1 base and J 11 bases, with 23 bases left between them. The CDR3 contains 16 residues. The germline V gene has CDR1 SGHTA and CDR2 FQGNSA. CDR3 protein: CASSLVGGGSGAVAFF. The CDR3, as DNA: TGTGCCAGCAGCTTAGTTGGGGGAGGGTCAGGGGCAGTGGCTTTCTTT.